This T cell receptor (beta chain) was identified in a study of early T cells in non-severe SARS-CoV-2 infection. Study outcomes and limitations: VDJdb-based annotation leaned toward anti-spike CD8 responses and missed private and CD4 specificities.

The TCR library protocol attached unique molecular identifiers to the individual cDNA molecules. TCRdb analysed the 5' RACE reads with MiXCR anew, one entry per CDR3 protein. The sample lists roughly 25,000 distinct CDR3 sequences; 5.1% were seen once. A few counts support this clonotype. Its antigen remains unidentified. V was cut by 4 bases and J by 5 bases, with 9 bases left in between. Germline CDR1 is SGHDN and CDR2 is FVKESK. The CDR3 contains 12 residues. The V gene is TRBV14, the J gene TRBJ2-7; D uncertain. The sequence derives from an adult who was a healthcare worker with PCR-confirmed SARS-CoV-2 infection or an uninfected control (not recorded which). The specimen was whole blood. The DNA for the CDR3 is TGTGCCAGCAGCCCACGAAGCCACGAGCAGTACTTC. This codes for CASSPRSHEQYF.